This TCR beta chain was sequenced during a study of T cell responses to AZD1222 COVID-19 vaccine. General study results and limits: The donors showed a predominance of white British ancestry and of females, with possible underestimation of clonal diversity.

As regards this clone: What it binds is not known.

Clones were read by immunoSEQ multiplex PCR, and TCRdb kept only the in-frame ones, dropping some. The sample holds around 120,000 clones; roughly 90% are singletons and the top ten take about 1.2%. The TCR originated in an adult in good health. The sample here was peripheral blood, taken on day 0 of AZD1222 vaccination.

In nucleotides, the CDR3 is TGCGCCAGCAGCCAAGACCTAAGGGTGACTGGAAACACCATATATTTT. This codes for CASSQDLRVTGNTIYF. The J gene is TRBJ1-3, the V gene TRBV4-3; the D is unclear. This CDR3 is built from 16 residues. The germline V gene has CDR1 LGHNA and CDR2 YSLEER. V gave up 0 bases and J gave up 2 bases, with 11 bases separating them.